The sequence of this T cell receptor (beta chain) was determined in a study of PD-1 blockade in classical Hodgkin lymphoma. Study context: Intravenous infusions of nivolumab 3 mg/kg reached patients every 2 weeks.

This table comes from immunoSEQ multiplex PCR, and its TCRdb copy is limited to in-frame clones, with some not included. There are 50,000 to 65,000 clones in the sample; 70% to 90% occur only once, and over 7.5% lies in the top ten. This sample's time point: cycle 4 day 1 (C4D1), after less than 7 weeks of nivolumab. Patients all relapsed after autologous stem cell transplantation, and there was variation in brentuximab vedotin exposure. The CDR3 runs to 12 residues. With 6 bases clipped from V and 14 bases from J, the junction kept 9 bases outside the gene matches. Germline CDR1 ENHRY, CDR2 SYGVKD. Study-wide results and limits: Later analyses included only patients treated at least 1 year post-ASCT.

This clone was recorded once. Its specificity is not known. The J gene is TRBJ2-3, the V gene TRBV10-3; TRBD1 agrees at 9 bases. This clonotype was sampled from a human donor with classical Hodgkin lymphoma. The specimen was peripheral blood mononuclear cells (PBMCs), collected before the fourth cycle of nivolumab. CDR3 sequence reads: CAIRFTGQGLYF. CDR3 nucleotide sequence: TGTGCCATCAGATTTACGGGACAGGGACTGTATTTT.